Shown below are 12 T cell receptor beta chains from a single sample sequenced in a study of vaccination effects on CD4 cells after COVID-19. Only in-frame clones appear in the TCRdb table, and some are missing; sequencing was by immunoSEQ multiplex PCR. This table holds about 64,000 clones, under 85% found once. Scientists isolated CD4+ T cells after an approximately 9-day culture period ended. These receptors have no known antigen. Source: CD4+ T cells from PBMCs cultured without peptide, taken before COVID-19 vaccination. The receptors were gathered from a human donor who had a prior SARS-CoV-2 infection.

This chain uses TRBV7-2 with TRBJ2-5; no clear D gene. From germline, CDR1 is SGHTA and CDR2 FQGNSA. The CDR3 totals 15 residues. V shed 5 bases and J shed 5 bases, with 18 bases lying between them. CDR3 sequence reads: CASSTQSLLGETQYF. CDR3 coding DNA: TGTGCCAGCAGCACCCAGAGTCTCCTGGGGGAGACCCAGTACTTC.

The chain links TRBV9 to TRBJ2-3; D ambiguous. Germline CDR1 and CDR2: SGDLS and YYNGEE. This CDR3 region has 16 residues. V lost 0 bases and J lost 1, with 12 bases in between. CDR3 coding DNA: TGTGCCAGCAGCGTAGCTCAAGGCGGCCGCACAGATACGCAGTATTTT. This encodes CASSVAQGGRTDTQYF.

The chain joins TRBV5-1 to TRBJ1-2; D is ambiguous. The CDR3 loop spans 16 amino acids. Trimming removed 0 bases from V and 7 bases from J, with 19 bases in between. Germline V gives CDR1 SGHRS, CDR2 YFSETQ. The CDR3 is CASSLGPEAGLRGYTF. CDR3 nucleotide sequence: TGCGCCAGCAGCTTGGGACCGGAGGCCGGCCTACGTGGCTACACCTTC.

This chain joins TRBV20-1 and TRBJ2-4, with D possibly matching TRBD2 (6 bases). The ends were cut back, 3 bases at V and 9 bases at J, with 18 bases in the middle. The CDR3 is 14 residues long. In germline, CDR1 is DFQATT, CDR2 SNEGSKA (reference sequence). Here the CDR3 reads CSASIVSTAGIQYF. In DNA, the CDR3 is TGCAGTGCTAGTATTGTCTCAACAGCGGGCATTCAGTACTTC.

The chain is built from TRBV5-4 and TRBJ1-2; D perhaps matches TRBD1 (6 bases). The V gene lost 4 bases and the J gene lost 3 bases, with 19 bases spanning the gap. CDR3 size: 16 residues. CDR1 SGHNT and CDR2 YYREEE come from the germline V gene (reference sequence). CDR3 in amino acids: CASSQGGAGVHYGYTF. The CDR3 DNA reads as TGTGCCAGCAGCCAAGGGGGGGCAGGGGTCCACTATGGCTACACCTTC.

V usage is TRBV5-6 and J usage is TRBJ1-4; D is unclear. This CDR3 region has 18 residues. V gave up 2 bases and J gave up 0 bases, with 17 bases separating them. Germline CDR1 and CDR2: SGHDT and YYEEEE. CDR3 coding DNA: TGTGCCAGCAGCTTCGGCAGGTCGAGACAAGCAACTAATGAAAAACTGTTTTTT. It translates to CASSFGRSRQATNEKLFF.

V usage is TRBV7-9 and J usage is TRBJ1-5; the D gene is possibly TRBD1 (5 bases). CDR3 length: 16 amino acids. CDR1 and CDR2 (germline): SEHNR, FQNEAQ (reference sequence). The V end was cut by 8 bases, the J end by 1 base, with 18 bases between. The CDR3 nucleotides read TGTGCCAGCGAAAATCGGGGGGTTTTAAGCAATCAGCCCCAGCATTTT. Protein sequence: CASENRGVLSNQPQHF.

The rearrangement joins TRBV19 to TRBJ1-3; D uncertain. The CDR3 spans 17 residues. Germline CDR1 reads LNHDA; CDR2 reads SQIVND (reference sequence). Between the trimmed V and J ends, which lost 5 bases and 4 bases, there was a span of 21 bases. Here the CDR3 reads CASSSRQPPLGGNTIYF. The CDR3 DNA reads TGTGCCAGTAGTTCTCGGCAACCCCCACTCGGCGGAAACACCATATATTTT.

This clone appeared a single time. This chain joins TRBV5-6 and TRBJ2-2; 10 nucleotides match TRBD2. The V and J ends lost 2 bases and 3 bases, in that order; junction bases with no gene match: 7. CDR1 is SGHDT and CDR2 is YYEEEE in the germline V gene. The CDR3 totals 17 residues. The CDR3 loop reads CASSFFPLAGHTGELFF. The DNA for the CDR3 is TGTGCCAGCAGCTTTTTCCCACTAGCGGGGCACACCGGGGAGCTGTTTTTT.

The chain couples TRBV6-5 to TRBJ1-5; D gene uncertain. Germline CDR1 is MNHEY and CDR2 is SVGAGI. V lost 6 bases, J lost 0 bases, and 6 bases lay in between. CDR3 length equals 13 residues. CDR3 sequence reads: CASRDNSNQPQHF. DNA for the CDR3: TGTGCCAGCAGGGATAATAGCAATCAGCCCCAGCATTTT.

The V and J genes are TRBV6-5 and TRBJ1-1; TRBD1 agrees at 9 bases. The length of the CDR3 is 15 residues. Trimming took 5 bases from V and 3 from J; bases not matched to a gene: 7. Per the germline V gene, CDR1 is MNHEY and CDR2 is SVGAGI. CDR3 sequence reads: CASSKWGQGHTEAFF. CDR3 nucleotide sequence: TGTGCCAGCAGTAAGTGGGGACAGGGTCACACTGAAGCTTTCTTT.

The rearrangement joins TRBV28 to TRBJ2-2; 11 nucleotides line up with TRBD2. The CDR3 is 18 residues long. Germline V lookup: CDR1 MDHEN, CDR2 SYDVKM. The J segment lost 6 bases and the V segment lost 3 bases, leaving 12 bases of the junction unmatched. CDR3 amino acids: CASSLLAGGESVAGELFF. DNA of the CDR3: TGTGCCAGCAGTTTGTTAGCGGGAGGGGAGTCGGTAGCCGGGGAGCTGTTTTTT.